The subject of this entry is one TCR beta chain. This table comes from immunoSEQ multiplex PCR, and its TCRdb copy is limited to in-frame clones, with some not included. The sample carries 30,000 or so clones, about three quarters recorded once. This record belongs to a study of OX40 agonist ivuxolimab in advanced cancers. V was pared by 4 bases and J by 2 bases, with 4 bases of the junction left unmatched. Germline values: CDR1 PRHDT, CDR2 FYEKMQ (reference sequence). The CDR3 covers 16 residues. The chain combines TRBV13 with TRBJ2-2, with 10 bases that match TRBD2. Specimen: CD4+ or CD8+ T cells sorted from blood, collected in a trial of the OX40 agonist ivuxolimab. This clonotype originated in an adult with an advanced solid tumor such as melanoma, head and neck, liver or kidney cancer. The CDR3 sequence is CASSSPSGGNTGELFF. CDR3 in DNA: TGTGCCAGCAGCTCTCCTAGCGGGGGCAACACCGGGGAGCTGTTTTTT.